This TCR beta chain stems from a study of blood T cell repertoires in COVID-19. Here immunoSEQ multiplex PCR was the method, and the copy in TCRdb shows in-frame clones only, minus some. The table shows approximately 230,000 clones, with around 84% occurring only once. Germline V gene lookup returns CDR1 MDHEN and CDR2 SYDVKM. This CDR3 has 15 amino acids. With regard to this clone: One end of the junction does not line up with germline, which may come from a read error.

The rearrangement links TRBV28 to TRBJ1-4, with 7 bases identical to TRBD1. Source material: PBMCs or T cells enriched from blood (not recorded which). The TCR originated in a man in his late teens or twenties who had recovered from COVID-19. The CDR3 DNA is TGTGCCAGCAGTTTTCTCCGGGCAGGGACAGCTAACCCCCTTTTT. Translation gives CASSFLRAGTANPLF.